These 22 T cell receptor beta chains originate from one sample sequenced in a study of blood T cell repertoires in COVID-19. Clones were read by immunoSEQ multiplex PCR, and TCRdb kept only the in-frame ones, dropping some. The repertoire consists of roughly 260,000 clones, with roughly 90% occurring once and the leading ten covering roughly 2%. Material: peripheral blood. These receptors were collected from a woman in her thirties or forties who had recovered from COVID-19.

The count of this clone is one. The V gene is TRBV30, the J gene TRBJ1-1; D uncertain. CDR3 length: 13 residues. Germline lookup yields CDR1 GTSNPN and CDR2 SVGIG (reference sequence). Between the trimmed V and J ends, which lost 0 bases and 3 bases, there was a span of 8 bases. The CDR3 nucleotides read TGTGCCTGGAGTGTAAGAACAGACACTGAAGCTTTCTTT. Its translation is CAWSVRTDTEAFF.

The V and J genes are TRBV6-6 and TRBJ1-3; 7 bases agree with TRBD1. V lost 6 bases, J lost 4 bases, and 3 bases stayed unmatched. The CDR3 has 13 amino acids. The V gene's germline CDR1 is MNHNY and CDR2 SVGAGI (reference sequence). The CDR3 region is CASRTGWGNTIYF. The CDR3 DNA sequence: TGTGCCAGCAGGACAGGGTGGGGAAACACCATATATTTT.

This chain connects TRBV11-3 to TRBJ2-3; a possible D gene is TRBD2 (6 bases). CDR1 SGHNT and CDR2 YENEEA come from the germline V gene. The CDR3 totals 15 residues. The germline V and J ends were trimmed by 2 bases and 4 bases, with 13 bases remaining between them. This chain's CDR3 is CASSLLSQRADTQYF. Here the CDR3 DNA reads TGTGCCAGCAGCTTACTTAGCCAGCGGGCAGATACGCAGTATTTT.

The chain has TRBV19 and TRBJ1-1, with 7 bases fitting TRBD1. The CDR3 sequence is 14 residues long. Trimming removed 5 bases from V and 1 base from J; junction bases left unmatched: 4. Per the germline V gene, CDR1 is LNHDA and CDR2 is SQIVND (reference sequence). CDR3 in amino acids: CASSRGQKNTEAFF. The DNA for the CDR3 is TGTGCCAGTAGTCGGGGACAGAAGAACACTGAAGCTTTCTTT.

The chain recombines TRBV11-2 with TRBJ2-5, with TRBD2 matching over 9 bases. In germline, CDR1 is SGHAT, CDR2 FQNNGV. The CDR3 is made up of 14 amino acids. J lost 2 bases, V lost 3 bases, and 1 base had no gene match. The CDR3 bases are TGTGCCAGCAGCTTCAGCGGGGGGCAAGAGACCCAGTACTTC. It yields the protein CASSFSGGQETQYF. Together with reference TRBV11-2 and TRBJ2-5, the CDR3 gives the full variable domain: EAGVAQSPRYKIIEKRQSVAFWCNPISGHATLYWYQQILGQGPKLLIQFQNNGVVDDSQLPKDRFSAERLKGVDSTLKIQPAKLEDSAVYLCASSFSGGQETQYFGPGTRLLVL.

This clone was observed a few times. The sample carries other DNA sequences with the same CDR3. V gene TRBV7-2 combines with J gene TRBJ2-3; D is unclear. CDR3 length: 13 residues. V was clipped by 5 bases and J by 2 bases, with 8 bases between them. Germline CDR1 reads SGHTA; CDR2 reads FQGNSA. The chain's CDR3 is CASSPYSTDTQYF. CDR3 sequence (DNA): TGTGCCAGCAGCCCATACTCCACAGATACGCAGTATTTT.

The chain uses TRBV11-1 and TRBJ1-1; D unclear. The V end was cut by 4 bases, the J end by 8 bases, with 11 bases between. The CDR3 loop spans 12 amino acids. Germline V gene sequence: CDR1 SGHAT, CDR2 FQDESV (reference sequence). CDR3 sequence reads: CASSSIDSEAFF. In DNA form, the CDR3 reads TGTGCCAGCAGCTCAATTGACTCAGAAGCTTTCTTT.

The chain joins TRBV10-2 to TRBJ2-7; 8 bases are shared with TRBD1. The CDR3 consists of 14 residues. From germline, CDR1 is WSHSY and CDR2 SAAADI. With V trimmed by 4 bases and J by 0 bases, 2 bases remained unmatched. This CDR3 is CASSVGTGSYEQYF. The CDR3 DNA is TGCGCCAGCAGTGTGGGGACAGGCTCCTACGAGCAGTACTTC.

The chain uses TRBV27 and TRBJ2-3; D uncertain. This CDR3 is 15 amino acids long. V lost 0 bases and J 4 bases, leaving 11 bases between the germline ends. Germline V CDR1 and CDR2: MNHEY, SMNVEV (reference sequence). The CDR3 region is CASSLSIRYADTQYF. The CDR3 DNA follows: TGTGCCAGCAGTTTATCGATCCGGTATGCAGATACGCAGTATTTT.

This sequence joins TRBV7-3 and TRBJ1-2; D remains unclear. This CDR3 has 17 amino acids. The germline V and J ends were trimmed by 4 bases and 8 bases, with 26 bases remaining between them. The germline gives CDR1 SGHTA, CDR2 FQGTGA. DNA for the CDR3: TGTGCCAGCAGCTCCGAAACGGCGCGTGGGTCCGGGGAGGGCTACACCTTC. This encodes CASSSETARGSGEGYTF. The entire variable domain, with the rest obtained from reference TRBV7-3 and TRBJ1-2, is as follows: GAGVSQTPSNKVTEKGKYVELRCDPISGHTALYWYRQSLGQGPEFLIYFQGTGAADDSGLPNDRFFAVRPEGSVSTLKIQRTERGDSAVYLCASSSETARGSGEGYTFGSGTRLTVV.

The J gene is TRBJ1-5, the V gene TRBV14; possible D gene TRBD1, 6 bases. There are 14 residues in the CDR3. Trimming took off 4 bases at V and 2 bases at J, with 9 bases between the two ends. Germline CDR1 SGHDN, CDR2 FVKESK. The CDR3 nucleotides read TGTGCCAGCAGCCTTGGGGGCGGCAATCAGCCCCAGCATTTT. Its protein product is CASSLGGGNQPQHF.

This chain joins TRBV6-6 and TRBJ2-1; 7 bases are a match to TRBD2. The germline CDR1 and CDR2 sequences are MNHNY and SVGAGI (reference sequence). V was pared by 2 bases and J by 4 bases, with 5 bases of the junction left unmatched. The CDR3 length is 15 residues. The CDR3 DNA follows: TGTGCCAGCAGTTACCCGGGGGAGGGGTACAATGAGCAGTTCTTC. This encodes CASSYPGEGYNEQFF.

The genes are TRBV7-3 and TRBJ2-1; 10 bases fit TRBD2. The CDR3 has 15 residues. J lost 9 bases, V lost 5 bases, and 10 bases had no gene match. Germline values: CDR1 SGHTA, CDR2 FQGTGA. CDR3 in amino acids: CASSHGASGGGEQFF. CDR3 coding DNA: TGTGCCAGCAGCCATGGAGCTAGCGGGGGCGGTGAGCAGTTCTTC.

The chain carries TRBV5-1 and TRBJ2-2; weak D call: TRBD1 (6 bases). Trimming stripped 4 bases from V and 1 base from J, with 14 bases between. CDR3 length: 16 amino acids. Germline CDR1 SGHRS, CDR2 YFSETQ. The CDR3 bases are TGCGCCAGCAGCCCAACGGGACAAGGGAACACCGGGGAGCTGTTTTTT. It encodes CASSPTGQGNTGELFF.

The chain couples TRBV27 to TRBJ2-5; TRBD1 might be the D (6 bases). The germline CDR1 and CDR2 sequences are MNHEY and SMNVEV (reference sequence). The V end was cut by 1 base, the J end by 5 bases, with 11 bases between. This CDR3 comprises 14 residues. CDR3 loop: CASSLLGGTETQYF. The CDR3 DNA reads as TGTGCCAGCAGTTTATTAGGGGGAACGGAGACCCAGTACTTC.

The chain combines TRBV18 with TRBJ2-2; D not resolved. Germline V gene sequence: CDR1 KGHSH, CDR2 LQKENI. This CDR3 is 12 amino acids long. V was shortened by 3 bases and J by 5 bases, with 4 bases between the two germline ends. Here the CDR3 reads CASSPRTGELFF. The CDR3 DNA follows: TGTGCCAGCTCACCGAGGACCGGGGAGCTGTTTTTT.

V is TRBV6-5 and J is TRBJ1-1; 9 nucleotides line up with TRBD1. CDR1 is MNHEY and CDR2 is SVGAGI in the germline V gene. Unmatched junction bases numbered 4, after V lost 4 bases and J lost 1 base. CDR3 length: 15 amino acids. CDR3 nucleotide sequence: TGTGCCAGCAGTTGGACAGGGGTACCGAACACTGAAGCTTTCTTT. Encoded protein: CASSWTGVPNTEAFF.

The CDR3: CASSSHGSGGAADTQYF. CDR3 in DNA: TGTGCCAGCAGCTCCCATGGAAGCGGGGGGGCAGCAGATACGCAGTATTTT. The V gene is TRBV7-2, the J gene TRBJ2-3, with 10 bases that match TRBD2. Germline V lookup: CDR1 SGHTA, CDR2 FQGNSA. This CDR3 spans 17 amino acids. V shed 4 bases and J 4 bases; nucleotides not matched to a gene: 11.

The chain has TRBV7-9 and TRBJ1-5, with a weak D call TRBD1 (6 bases). The CDR3 totals 16 residues. V shed 5 bases and J shed 5 bases, with 19 bases lying between them. From germline, CDR1 is SEHNR and CDR2 FQNEAQ (reference sequence). CDR3: CASSPSWAGEDQPQHF. CDR3 in DNA: TGTGCCAGCAGCCCTAGCTGGGCAGGGGAAGATCAGCCCCAGCATTTT.

The gene calls are TRBV28 and TRBJ2-7, with D possibly being TRBD1 (5 bases). The germline V and J ends were trimmed by 2 bases and 2 bases, with 10 bases remaining between them. Germline V CDR1 and CDR2: MDHEN, SYDVKM. The CDR3 extends over 14 amino acids. The CDR3 DNA is TGTGCCAGCAGTTTAGTCAGGGTACCCTACGAGCAGTACTTC. Its translation is CASSLVRVPYEQYF.

This chain uses TRBV14 with TRBJ2-1, with TRBD1 matching over 9 bases. Per germline, CDR1 SGHDN and CDR2 FVKESK. The CDR3 has 17 amino acids. Trimming cost V 4 bases and J 4 bases; bases outside gene matches: 11. CDR3 sequence: CASSRRAGTGNYNEQFF. CDR3 in DNA: TGTGCCAGCAGCCGAAGGGCCGGGACAGGGAATTACAATGAGCAGTTCTTC.

This chain joins TRBV30 and TRBJ2-7; 8 bases are a match to TRBD2. CDR1 and CDR2 from the germline V gene are GTSNPN and SVGIG (reference sequence). Trimming took 4 bases from V and 3 from J; bases not matched to a gene: 8. This CDR3 spans 14 amino acids. Here the CDR3 DNA reads TGTGCCTGGAACAAACTAGCGGCAGTCTACGAGCAGTACTTC. Translating gives CAWNKLAAVYEQYF.